Listed here are 16 T cell receptor beta chains from one sample, sequenced in a study of tumour-infiltrating T cells in Burkitt lymphoma. Profiling relied on immunoSEQ multiplex PCR, and the TCRdb table lists in-frame clones only, not all of them. The data contain roughly 1,200 clones, approximately 12% of them singletons. The sequenced sample was tumor tissue. The receptor set was obtained from a human donor with Burkitt lymphoma.

The chain has TRBV6-5 and TRBJ2-7, with D maybe TRBD2 (5 bases). V lost 6 bases and J 1 base, leaving 10 bases between the germline ends. The CDR3 loop spans 13 amino acids. Germline CDR1 and CDR2: MNHEY and SVGAGI. CDR3 sequence (DNA): TGTGCCAGCAGCCCAAGAGGGTCCTACGAGCAGTACGTC. Its protein product is CASSPRGSYEQYV.

This clone was picked up a small number of times. Written as DNA, the CDR3 is TGTGCCAGCAGTTACCTCGTTGGTACCGGGGAGCTGTTTTTT. Amino acid sequence: CASSYLVGTGELFF. The V call is TRBV6-5, the J call TRBJ2-2; D uncertain. Germline lookup yields CDR1 MNHEY and CDR2 SVGAGI. Trimming left V 2 bases short and J 5 bases short, with 9 bases between. CDR3 length: 14 amino acids.

The chain joins TRBV19 to TRBJ2-1, with 7 positions matching TRBD2. The CDR3 extends over 11 amino acids. Germline V gene data show CDR1 as LNHDA and CDR2 as SQIVND (reference sequence). Unmatched junction bases numbered 4, after V lost 8 bases and J lost 9 bases. DNA for the CDR3: TGTGCCAGTGGGACGGGGGGTGAGCAGTTCTTC. It encodes CASGTGGEQFF.

This clone was seen a handful of times. The CDR3 nucleotides are TGTGCCAGCAGCCCGACTAGCGGGAACACCGGGGAGCTGTTTTTT. Amino acids: CASSPTSGNTGELFF. The chain carries TRBV5-4 and TRBJ2-2; 9 nucleotides match TRBD2. The V gene end was trimmed by 4 bases and the J gene end by 1 base; junction bases not matched to a gene: 2. Germline V CDR1 and CDR2: SGHNT, YYREEE (reference sequence). The CDR3 contains 15 residues.

This clone was detected a few times. The chain employs TRBV30 and TRBJ2-7, with D perhaps assigned TRBD1 or TRBD2 (6 bases each). The ends were cut back, 4 bases at V and 3 bases at J, with 13 bases in the middle. The CDR3 consists of 13 residues. Germline values: CDR1 GTSNPN, CDR2 SVGIG (reference sequence). The CDR3 DNA reads as TGTGCCTGGACCAAGGGGGGAAGCTACGAGCAGTACTTC. Protein: CAWTKGGSYEQYF.

The J gene is TRBJ2-4, the V gene TRBV19, with no clear D. The CDR3 totals 14 residues. Between the trimmed V and J ends, which lost 1 base and 3 bases, there was a span of 7 bases. CDR1 and CDR2 (germline): LNHDA, SQIVND (reference sequence). The CDR3 loop reads CASSIVGYKNIQYF. In DNA form, the CDR3 reads TGTGCCAGTAGTATAGTGGGGTACAAAAACATTCAGTACTTC.

This clone was counted a few times. This rearrangement joins TRBV6-6 to TRBJ2-7; 7 bases are shared with TRBD1. CDR3 size: 15 residues. Trimming at V came to 7 bases and at J to 3 bases, leaving 12 bases not matched to a gene. Germline assignment: CDR1 MNHNY and CDR2 SVGAGI (reference sequence). CDR3 nucleotide sequence: TGTGCCAGCAAGAAGCTAAAGGGACAGCGCTACGAGCAGTACTTC. Its translation is CASKKLKGQRYEQYF.

This clone showed up just a few times. The V call is TRBV4-3, the J call TRBJ1-6; D gene unclear. Germline values: CDR1 LGHNA, CDR2 YSLEER. This CDR3 has 17 residues. V gave up 0 bases and J gave up 0 bases, with 9 bases separating them. For the CDR3, the DNA is TGCGCCAGCAGCCAAGATGGGGTGAGCTCCTATAATTCACCCCTCCACTTT. Amino acid sequence: CASSQDGVSSYNSPLHF.

On this clone: Distinct nucleotide sequences in the sample also encode this CDR3. The chain uses TRBV7-9 and TRBJ1-2; the D is unclear. Trimming stripped 3 bases from V and 5 bases from J, with 10 bases between. CDR3 length: 13 residues. From germline, CDR1 is SEHNR and CDR2 FQNEAQ (reference sequence). CDR3 protein: CASSFLRGYGYTF. The CDR3 DNA reads TGTGCCAGCAGCTTCCTGCGCGGATATGGCTACACCTTC.

A remark on this clone: In this CDR3 the conserved last residue, phenylalanine or tryptophan, is missing, so a read error is likely. The V gene is TRBV19, the J gene TRBJ1-3; no firm D call. Between the trimmed V and J ends, which lost 4 bases and 3 bases, there was a span of 16 bases. CDR3 length equals 16 residues. The germline CDR1 and CDR2 sequences are LNHDA and SQIVND (reference sequence). The CDR3 is CASSTDRVFFGNTIYV. The CDR3 DNA follows: TGTGCCAGTAGTACTGATAGGGTGTTTTTTGGAAACACCATATATGTT.

V usage is TRBV7-8 and J usage is TRBJ2-2, with TRBD1 identical over 12 bases. The CDR3 is 14 residues long. Trimming removed 11 bases from V and 3 bases from J; junction bases left unmatched: 4. The germline CDR1 and CDR2 sequences are SGHVS and FQNEAQ. The CDR3 coding sequence is TGTGCCTTAGGGACAGGGGGCTACACCGGGGAGCTGTTTTTT. Protein sequence: CALGTGGYTGELFF. The variable domain in full, with the rest retrieved from reference TRBV7-8 and TRBJ2-2, is GAGVSQSPRYKVAKRGQDVALRCDPISGHVSLFWYQQALGQGPEFLTYFQNEAQLDKSGLPSDRFFAERPEGSVSTLKIQRTQQEDSAVYLCALGTGGYTGELFFGEGSRLTVL.

V and J are TRBV27 and TRBJ1-6, with D uncertain. Germline V gives CDR1 MNHEY, CDR2 SMNVEV (reference sequence). Between the trimmed V and J ends, which lost 3 bases and 9 bases, there was a span of 12 bases. The CDR3 extends over 14 amino acids. As DNA, the CDR3 is TGTGCCAGCAGTTTGGCTCCGGCCGGTTCACCCCTCCACTTT. Its protein product is CASSLAPAGSPLHF.

J is TRBJ1-1 and V is TRBV6-4; perhaps TRBD1 as D (5 bases). V shed 5 bases and J shed 4 bases, with 14 bases lying between them. CDR1 and CDR2 (germline): MRHNA, SNTAGT. This CDR3 is built from 14 residues. Here the CDR3 DNA reads TGTGCCAGCAGTCCCGAGGGGCGGGGCACTGAAGCTTTCTTT. Protein product: CASSPEGRGTEAFF.

This clone appeared a few times. The rearrangement links TRBV14 to TRBJ1-2, with D unclear. V was clipped by 1 base and J by 2 bases, with 5 bases between them. There are 13 residues in the CDR3. Germline values: CDR1 SGHDN, CDR2 FVKESK. CDR3 nucleotides: TGTGCCAGCAGCCAAGTGGGGAACTATGGCTACACCTTC. This sequence encodes CASSQVGNYGYTF.

This clone has just a few counts. Germline is not matched at one junction end, which may reflect a read error. The chain uses TRBV12-5 and TRBJ2-5; TRBD1 matches 9 bases. The CDR3 extends over 15 amino acids. The germline gives CDR1 LGHNT, CDR2 FRNRAP. CDR3 nucleotides: TGTGCTAGTGGGAGGGACAGGGAGGTAGTAGAGATCCAGTACTTC. Amino acids: CASGRDREVVEIQYF.

The J gene is TRBJ1-4, the V gene TRBV7-9; 7 bases line up with TRBD1. CDR3 length: 15 amino acids. The ends lost 1 base at V and 8 bases at J; junction bases unmatched: 7. Germline assignment: CDR1 SEHNR and CDR2 FQNEAQ (reference sequence). CDR3: CASSLGRTGEEKLFF. Written as DNA, the CDR3 is TGTGCCAGCAGCTTAGGTAGGACAGGAGAGGAAAAACTGTTTTTT.